Listed below are T cell receptor beta chains from one sample, sequenced in a study of shared T cell receptors in the human thymus. The method was immunoSEQ multiplex PCR; TCRdb's version includes in-frame clones alone and lacks a portion of them. The table includes 700,000 or so clones, 80% to 90% detected once. The data also belong to a second study, concerning human thymus T cells.

Sequenced input: thymocytes. Every receptor here comes from a girl less than two years old with a congenital heart defect. Both conserved end residues are part of each CDR3. A D gene is named only where the DNA matches it firmly. Only some rows state a clone size, as once, few, many or a class for expanded clones.

TGTGCCAGTAACGAAGGACAGGGTGGATCCTACGAGCAGTACTTC	CASNEGQGGSYEQYF	TRBD1	TRBJ2-7	-	TRBV19
TGTGCCTGGAGTGTCACCCCGGGACAGGCCATCTATGGCTACACCTTC	CAWSVTPGQAIYGYTF	TRBD1	TRBJ1-2	-	TRBV30
TGTGCCAGCAGCTTAGCGCTCCGGGACAGGGGGCTGTACGAGCAGTACTTC	CASSLALRDRGLYEQYF	TRBD1	TRBJ2-7	-	TRBV7-2
TGCGCCAGCAGCTTGGGTATAGCGGGGGTGGATGAGCAGTTCTTC	CASSLGIAGVDEQFF	TRBD2	TRBJ2-1	once	TRBV5-1
TGTGCCAGCGTTAGTGTGAGGGCTAGCAATCAGCCCCAGCATTTT	CASVSVRASNQPQHF	-	TRBJ1-5	-	TRBV6-1
TGTGCCAGCTGGGGCGGGGGGGCGTACGAGCAGTACTTC	CASWGGGAYEQYF	TRBD2	TRBJ2-7	-	TRBV6-5
TGCGCCAGCAGTCACAGGGAGAATCAGCCCCAGCATTTT	CASSHRENQPQHF	-	TRBJ1-5	-	TRBV4-1
TGTGCCAGCAGCCCGGAGTGGGGCTACACCTTC	CASSPEWGYTF	-	TRBJ1-2	-	TRBV7-2
TGTGCCAGCAACTTTTTTCAGTCATCGCTAGCGATACCGATTCGGGAGACCCAGTACTTC	CASNFFQSSLAIPIRETQYF	-	TRBJ2-5	-	TRBV5-4
TGTGCCAGCAGCCAGAAGGACAGAATATACGGTGATGGCTACACCTTC	CASSQKDRIYGDGYTF	-	TRBJ1-2	-	TRBV7-6
TGTGCCAGCAGTCCCCGGGACAGAGCCAACTATGGCTACACCTTC	CASSPRDRANYGYTF	TRBD1	TRBJ1-2	-	TRBV28
TGCGCCAGCAGCCAAGTGGGCCGTTTTGGCTACACCTTC	CASSQVGRFGYTF	-	TRBJ1-2	-	TRBV4-1
TGTGCCAGCAGCTTAGATCAGGGGACAGCCCTTGAAAAACTGTTTTTT	CASSLDQGTALEKLFF	TRBD1	TRBJ1-4	few	TRBV11-2
TGCGCCAGCAGCCAGGGACTAGCGAGAGAGACCCAGTACTTC	CASSQGLARETQYF	TRBD2	TRBJ2-5	-	TRBV4-3
TGTGCCAGCACCTCATGGCTAGCGGGGGGCTGCACAGATACGCAGTATTTT	CASTSWLAGGCTDTQYF	TRBD2	TRBJ2-3	-	TRBV11-2
TGTGCCACCGCTGCGGGAGGGTATACCGGGGAGCTGTTTTTT	CATAAGGYTGELFF	TRBD2	TRBJ2-2	-	TRBV6-5
TGTGCTAGTGGTTTACAAACCGGGGGGAACACTGAAGCTTTCTTT	CASGLQTGGNTEAFF	-	TRBJ1-1	-	TRBV12-5
TGTGCCAGCAGCTTGGACGGGGGTGGCTACACCTTC	CASSLDGGGYTF	-	TRBJ1-2	-	TRBV7-2
TGTGCCAGCAGTGAGGATTTGGGGCATCAGCCCCAGCATTTT	CASSEDLGHQPQHF	-	TRBJ1-5	-	TRBV6-1
TGCGCCAGCAGCCAAGTCTACAGGACGAGCACAGATACGCAGTATTTT	CASSQVYRTSTDTQYF	-	TRBJ2-3	-	TRBV4-3
TGTGCCAGCAGCCGTGCGACGGGGAGCTCCTACGAGCAGTACTTC	CASSRATGSSYEQYF	-	TRBJ2-7	-	TRBV6-6
TGTGCCAGCAGCTCCGAGTCCAGGGAGACCCAGTACTTC	CASSSESRETQYF	-	TRBJ2-5	-	TRBV2
TGCAGCGTTGAAATGCCCAGGAGGGGGCGCCCCCCCGGCTATGGCTACACCTTC	CSVEMPRRGRPPGYGYTF	TRBD1	TRBJ1-2	-	TRBV29-1
TGTGCCAGCAGTTACACCGAGGGGGCGACTAATGAAAAACTGTTTTTT	CASSYTEGATNEKLFF	TRBD1	TRBJ1-4	-	TRBV6-5
TGTGCCAGCAGCTCCCGGACAGGGTCCTACAATGAGCAGTTCTTC	CASSSRTGSYNEQFF	TRBD1	TRBJ2-1	-	TRBV11-1